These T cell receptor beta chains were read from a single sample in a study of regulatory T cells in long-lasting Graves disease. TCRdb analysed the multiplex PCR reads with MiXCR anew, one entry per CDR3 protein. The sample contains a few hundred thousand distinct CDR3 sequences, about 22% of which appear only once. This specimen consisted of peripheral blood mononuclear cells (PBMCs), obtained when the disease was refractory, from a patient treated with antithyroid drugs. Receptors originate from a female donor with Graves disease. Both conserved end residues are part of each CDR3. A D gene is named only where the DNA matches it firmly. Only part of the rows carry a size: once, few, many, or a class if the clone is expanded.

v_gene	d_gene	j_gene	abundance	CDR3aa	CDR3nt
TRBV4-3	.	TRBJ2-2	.	CASSQDGPGANTGELFF	TGCGCCAGCAGCCAAGACGGGCCCGGCGCGAACACCGGGGAGCTGTTTTTT
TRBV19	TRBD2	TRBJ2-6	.	CASSETSGRSGANVLTF	TGTGCCAGTAGTGAGACTAGCGGCAGATCTGGGGCCAACGTCCTGACTTTC
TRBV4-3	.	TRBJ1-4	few	CASSMVLGRLNEKLFF	TGCGCCAGCAGCATGGTATTGGGACGGCTTAATGAAAAACTGTTTTTT
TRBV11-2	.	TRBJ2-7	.	CASSLDGAGRVREQYF	TGTGCCAGCAGCTTAGATGGGGCCGGCAGGGTGCGGGAGCAGTACTTC
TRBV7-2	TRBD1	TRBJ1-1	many	CASSRWTGGLTEAFF	TGTGCCAGCAGCCGATGGACAGGGGGCTTAACTGAAGCTTTCTTT
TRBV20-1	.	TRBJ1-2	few	CRAGGLDGYTF	TGCAGGGCGGGGGGCCTTGATGGCTACACCTTC
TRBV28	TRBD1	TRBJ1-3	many	CASSPQPGQGGNTIYF	TGTGCCAGCAGTCCCCAGCCGGGACAGGGTGGAAACACCATATATTTT
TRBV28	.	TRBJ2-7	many	CASSPRWHPVGNEQYF	TGTGCCAGCAGTCCCCGGTGGCATCCGGTCGGGAACGAGCAGTACTTC
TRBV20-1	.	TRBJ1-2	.	CSARGQAEYGYTF	TGCAGTGCTAGGGGCCAGGCCGAGTATGGCTACACCTTC
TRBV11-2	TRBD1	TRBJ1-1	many	CASSLGQGEEAFF	TGTGCCAGCAGCTTAGGACAGGGCGAGGAAGCTTTCTTT
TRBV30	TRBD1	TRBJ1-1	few	CAWGTGSNTEAFF	TGTGCCTGGGGGACAGGTTCGAACACTGAAGCTTTCTTT
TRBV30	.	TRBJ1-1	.	CARAAGKPDTEAFF	TGTGCACGTGCCGCGGGGAAACCGGACACTGAAGCTTTCTTT
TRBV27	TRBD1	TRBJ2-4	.	CASSFGSGQGALYF	TGTGCCAGCAGTTTCGGGTCGGGACAGGGAGCTTTGTACTTC
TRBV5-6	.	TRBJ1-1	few	CASSLGKMNTEAFF	TGTGCCAGCAGCTTGGGCAAAATGAACACTGAAGCTTTCTTT
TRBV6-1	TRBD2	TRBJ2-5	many	CASRGLAEGETQYF	TGTGCCAGCAGGGGACTAGCGGAGGGGGAGACCCAGTACTTC
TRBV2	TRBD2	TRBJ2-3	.	CASSGLAGQADTQYF	TGTGCCAGCAGTGGACTAGCGGGGCAGGCAGATACGCAGTATTTT
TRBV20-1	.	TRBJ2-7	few	CSARVRGGYEQYF	TGCAGTGCTAGAGTCAGAGGCGGCTACGAGCAGTACTTC
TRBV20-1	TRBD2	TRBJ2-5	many	CSVIGTSGKETQYF	TGCAGTGTTATCGGGACTAGCGGGAAAGAGACCCAGTACTTC
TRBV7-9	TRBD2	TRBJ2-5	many	CASSTTGGRAKTQYF	TGTGCCAGCAGCACAACTGGCGGGAGGGCGAAGACCCAGTACTTC
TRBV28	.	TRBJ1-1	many	CASSFTNTEAFF	TGTGCCAGCAGTTTCACGAACACTGAAGCTTTCTTT
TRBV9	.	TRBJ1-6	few	CASSADGFNSPLHF	TGTGCCAGCAGCGCCGACGGTTTCAATTCACCCCTCCACTTT
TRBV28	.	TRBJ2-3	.	CATQAISSTDTQYF	TGTGCTACACAGGCCATCTCTAGCACAGATACGCAGTATTTT
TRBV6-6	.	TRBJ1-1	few	CASSYSMQGNTEAFF	TGTGCCAGCAGTTACTCGATGCAGGGAAACACTGAAGCTTTCTTT
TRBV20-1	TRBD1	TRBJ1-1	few	CSARDRQGYTEAFF	TGCAGTGCTAGAGATCGACAGGGCTACACTGAAGCTTTCTTT
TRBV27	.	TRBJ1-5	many	CASKPRRDQPQHF	TGTGCCAGCAAGCCACGACGGGATCAGCCCCAGCATTTT
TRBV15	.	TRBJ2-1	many	CATSRSSYEQFF	TGTGCCACCAGCAGATCTTCGTATGAGCAGTTCTTC
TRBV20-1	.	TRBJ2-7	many	CSARAAVSYEQYF	TGCAGTGCTAGGGCAGCAGTCTCCTACGAGCAGTACTTC
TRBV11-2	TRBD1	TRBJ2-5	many	CAAQGEEETQYF	TGTGCCGCACAGGGGGAAGAAGAGACCCAGTACTTC
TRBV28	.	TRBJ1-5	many	CASSYPLLDSNQPQHF	TGTGCCAGCAGTTACCCTTTATTAGACAGCAATCAGCCCCAGCATTTT
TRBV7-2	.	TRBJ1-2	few	CASKMAQGQGYTF	TGTGCCAGCAAAATGGCCCAGGGTCAGGGCTACACCTTC
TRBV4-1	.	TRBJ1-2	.	CASSQDGTPYGYTF	TGCGCCAGCAGCCAAGATGGGACCCCCTATGGCTACACCTTC
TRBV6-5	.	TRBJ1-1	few	CASSYWDMNTEAFF	TGTGCCAGCAGTTATTGGGACATGAACACTGAAGCTTTCTTT
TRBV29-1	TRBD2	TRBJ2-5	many	CSVAGGGQETQYF	TGCAGCGTTGCTGGGGGGGGCCAAGAGACCCAGTACTTC
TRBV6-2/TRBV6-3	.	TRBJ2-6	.	CASSYVRMGANALTF	TGTGCCAGCAGTTACGTCAGGATGGGGGCCAACGCCCTGACTTTC
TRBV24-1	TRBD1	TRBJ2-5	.	CATSESGTGRQETQYF	TGTGCCACCAGTGAGTCCGGGACAGGTCGACAAGAGACCCAGTACTTC